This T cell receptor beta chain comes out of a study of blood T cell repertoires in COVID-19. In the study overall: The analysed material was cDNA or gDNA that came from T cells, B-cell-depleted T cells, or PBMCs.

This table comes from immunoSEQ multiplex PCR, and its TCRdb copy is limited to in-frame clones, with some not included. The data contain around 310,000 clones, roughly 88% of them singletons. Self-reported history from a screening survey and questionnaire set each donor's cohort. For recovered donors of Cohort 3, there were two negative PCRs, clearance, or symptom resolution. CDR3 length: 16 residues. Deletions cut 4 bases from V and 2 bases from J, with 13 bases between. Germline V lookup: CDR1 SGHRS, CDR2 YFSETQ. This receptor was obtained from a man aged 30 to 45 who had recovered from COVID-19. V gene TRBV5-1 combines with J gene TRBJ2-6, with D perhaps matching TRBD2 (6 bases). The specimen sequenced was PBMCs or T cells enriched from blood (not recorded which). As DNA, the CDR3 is TGCGCCAGCAGCCGCCTTGGCGGGGCTGGGGCCAACGTCCTGACTTTC. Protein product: CASSRLGGAGANVLTF.